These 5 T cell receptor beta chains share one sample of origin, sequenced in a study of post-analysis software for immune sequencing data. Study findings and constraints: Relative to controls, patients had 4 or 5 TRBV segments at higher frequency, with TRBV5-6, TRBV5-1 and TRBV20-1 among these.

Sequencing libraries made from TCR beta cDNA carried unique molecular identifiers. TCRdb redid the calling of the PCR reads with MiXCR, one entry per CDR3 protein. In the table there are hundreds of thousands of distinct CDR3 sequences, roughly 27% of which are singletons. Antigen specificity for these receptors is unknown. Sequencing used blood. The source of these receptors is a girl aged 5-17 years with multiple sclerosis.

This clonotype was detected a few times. CDR3 residues: CASANPSVSGLADTQYF. For the CDR3, the DNA is TGTGCCTCTGCTAACCCATCGGTGTCGGGGCTAGCAGATACGCAGTATTTT. The V gene is TRBV10-3, the J gene TRBJ2-3; D is tentatively TRBD1 or TRBD2 (5 bases each). The V and J ends lost 11 bases and 4 bases respectively, with 28 bases between them. CDR3 length: 17 residues. Germline values: CDR1 ENHRY, CDR2 SYGVKD.

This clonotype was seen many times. The DNA of the CDR3 is TGTGCCAGCAGTTTCTCCGGGACAGGCGGCTACGAGCAGTACTTC. Its translation is CASSFSGTGGYEQYF. The gene calls are TRBV28 and TRBJ2-7, with 8 nucleotides matching TRBD1. Germline trimming cut 3 bases from V and 3 bases from J; bases unmatched to any gene: 7. Per the germline V gene, CDR1 is MDHEN and CDR2 is SYDVKM. The CDR3 is 15 amino acids. Full variable domain (rest looked up from reference TRBV28 and TRBJ2-7): DVKVTQSSRYLVKRTGEKVFLECVQDMDHENMFWYRQDPGLGLRLIYFSYDVKMKEKGDIPEGYSVSREKKERFSLILESASTNQTSMYLCASSFSGTGGYEQYFGPGTRLTVT.

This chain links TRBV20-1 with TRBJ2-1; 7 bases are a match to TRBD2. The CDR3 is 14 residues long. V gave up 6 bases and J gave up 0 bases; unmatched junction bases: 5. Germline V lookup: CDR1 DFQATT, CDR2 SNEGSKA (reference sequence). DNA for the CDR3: TGCAGTGCAAAACAGCGGGGCTCCTACAATGAGCAGTTCTTC. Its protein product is CSAKQRGSYNEQFF.

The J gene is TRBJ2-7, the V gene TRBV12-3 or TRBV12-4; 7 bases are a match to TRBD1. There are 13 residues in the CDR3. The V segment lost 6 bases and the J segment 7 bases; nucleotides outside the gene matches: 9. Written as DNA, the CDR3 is TGTGCCAGCAGCTTCGCACAGGGGTGGGAGCAGTACTTC. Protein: CASSFAQGWEQYF.

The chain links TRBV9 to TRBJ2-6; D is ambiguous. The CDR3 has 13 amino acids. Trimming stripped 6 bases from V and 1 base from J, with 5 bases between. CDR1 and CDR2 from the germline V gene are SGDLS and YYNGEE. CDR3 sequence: CASKASGANVLTF. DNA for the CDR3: TGTGCCAGCAAGGCTTCTGGGGCCAACGTCCTGACTTTC.